The 20 T cell receptor beta chains in this list originate from one sample, sequenced in a study of T-cell memory formation after mild COVID-19. One entry per CDR3 protein, called by TCRdb with MiXCR from the 5' RACE reads. The sample shows around 250,000 distinct CDR3 sequences, about 16% of them seen only once. Sequenced sample: PBMCs or a T cell subset sorted from them (not recorded which). Receptor source: a young man who had mild COVID-19 (a few samples of this study predate the infection). Cell type and time point are not known.

This chain joins TRBV5-1 and TRBJ2-7; tentatively, D is TRBD1 (6 bases). Germline V lookup: CDR1 SGHRS, CDR2 YFSETQ. Trimming removed 0 bases from V and 5 bases from J, with 15 bases in between. The CDR3 contains 15 residues. CDR3 bases: TGCGCCAGCAGCTTGGGGTCACAGGGTGGCCACGAGCAGTACTTC. Translated: CASSLGSQGGHEQYF.

This clonotype was picked up many times. The chain employs TRBV12-5 and TRBJ2-7, with 7 nucleotides matching TRBD1. With 3 bases clipped from V and 6 bases from J, the junction kept 8 bases outside the gene matches. Germline CDR1 is LGHNT and CDR2 is FRNRAP. CDR3 length: 14 residues. CDR3: CASGFNRGASEQYF. The CDR3 coding sequence is TGTGCTAGTGGTTTCAACAGGGGAGCCTCCGAGCAGTACTTC.

This chain joins TRBV9 and TRBJ2-5, with 9 bases lining up with TRBD2. The CDR3 covers 17 residues. Germline values: CDR1 SGDLS, CDR2 YYNGEE. The J segment lost 5 bases and the V segment lost 2 bases, leaving 13 bases of the junction unmatched. The CDR3 coding sequence is TGTGCCAGCAGCGTCGGCAGCGGGGGGCGATTCGAGGAGACCCAGTACTTC. Translating gives CASSVGSGGRFEETQYF.

The chain has TRBV27 and TRBJ2-6; 9 positions match TRBD1. V shed 2 bases and J 1 base; nucleotides not matched to a gene: 3. This CDR3 has 17 residues. The germline CDR1 and CDR2 sequences are MNHEY and SMNVEV (reference sequence). CDR3 nucleotide sequence: TGTGCCAGCAGTTTAGGGACAGGGAATTCTGGGGCCAACGTCCTGACTTTC. Protein sequence: CASSLGTGNSGANVLTF.

The chain has TRBV4-2 and TRBJ2-2; 14 bases fit TRBD2. J lost 6 bases, V lost 1 base, and 10 bases had no gene match. Germline V gene lookup returns CDR1 LGHNA and CDR2 YNFKEQ. The CDR3 has 19 amino acids. In DNA, the CDR3 is TGTGCCAGCAGCCAAGCCGGGACTAGCGGGGGAAATCCTCCCGGGGAGCTGTTTTTT. Its translation: CASSQAGTSGGNPPGELFF.

V usage is TRBV6-1 and J usage is TRBJ1-4, with D perhaps TRBD1 (6 bases). This CDR3 comprises 16 residues. V dropped 6 bases and J dropped 0 bases, with 14 bases sitting between them. Germline V gene lookup returns CDR1 MNHNS and CDR2 SASEGT. CDR3 in amino acids: CASRQTGAATNEKLFF. In DNA form, the CDR3 reads TGTGCCAGCAGGCAGACAGGAGCTGCAACTAATGAAAAACTGTTTTTT.

This clonotype was counted a few times. V gene TRBV20-1 combines with J gene TRBJ2-3; the D gene is possibly TRBD2 (5 bases). The CDR3 extends over 14 amino acids. Germline loops: CDR1 DFQATT, CDR2 SNEGSKA (reference sequence). V was cut by 1 base and J by 4 bases, with 12 bases left in between. This chain's CDR3 is CSARVRPEADTQYF. The CDR3 DNA follows: TGCAGTGCTAGAGTGCGGCCGGAGGCAGATACGCAGTATTTT.

CDR3 residues: CASSLWASGYEQYV. The CDR3 DNA is TGTGCCAGCAGTTTATGGGCATCTGGCTACGAGCAGTACGTC. The chain is built from TRBV12-3 or TRBV12-4 and TRBJ2-7, with unresolved D. The V and J ends lost 2 bases and 3 bases respectively, with 11 bases between them. The CDR3 contains 14 residues.

This clonotype was seen a few times. The rearrangement joins TRBV5-1 to TRBJ1-4; 7 nucleotides agree with TRBD1. Germline CDR1 SGHRS, CDR2 YFSETQ. The CDR3 totals 13 residues. Unmatched junction bases numbered 8, after V lost 4 bases and J lost 11 bases. The CDR3 loop is CASSRDSKEKLFF. The CDR3 region has the DNA TGCGCCAGCAGCCGGGACAGCAAGGAGAAACTGTTTTTT.

This clonotype occurred a few times. The chain links TRBV7-9 to TRBJ2-1; D possibly corresponds to TRBD2 (6 bases). V lost 8 bases and J 7 bases, leaving 21 bases between the germline ends. The CDR3 totals 15 residues. From germline, CDR1 is SEHNR and CDR2 FQNEAQ (reference sequence). The CDR3 spells CASDMAGTSGNEQFF. As DNA, the CDR3 is TGTGCCAGCGATATGGCGGGGACCTCAGGGAATGAGCAGTTCTTC.

This clonotype was observed at least ten times. This rearrangement joins TRBV7-9 to TRBJ2-1, with 8 bases lining up with TRBD1. Germline V lookup: CDR1 SEHNR, CDR2 FQNEAQ (reference sequence). Trimming took 7 bases from V and 4 from J; bases not matched to a gene: 6. The CDR3 has 14 residues. The CDR3 is CASKDRVSYNEQFF. As DNA, the CDR3 is TGTGCCAGCAAGGACAGGGTATCTTACAATGAGCAGTTCTTC. The variable domain in full, with the rest retrieved from reference TRBV7-9 and TRBJ2-1, is DTGVSQNPRHKITKRGQNVTFRCDPISEHNRLYWYRQTLGQGPEFLTYFQNEAQLEKSRLLSDRFSAERPKGSFSTLEIQRTEQGDSAMYLCASKDRVSYNEQFFGPGTRLTVL.

This clonotype was observed a handful of times. The chain has TRBV12-5 and TRBJ1-2; a possible D gene is TRBD1 (6 bases). Germline values: CDR1 LGHNT, CDR2 FRNRAP. The V end lost 2 bases, the J end lost 1 base, and 11 bases lay between the germline ends. There are 15 residues in the CDR3. The CDR3 DNA sequence: TGTGCTAGTGGTTTGTTTGCAGGGGATAACTATGGCTACACCTTC. This translates into CASGLFAGDNYGYTF.

In this sample, this clonotype turned up many times. CDR3 coding DNA: TGCAGTGCTAGTAAGGGAGTAAGAGCGCAGTATTTT. It is translated as CSASKGVRAQYF. This sequence joins TRBV20-1 and TRBJ2-3; D might be TRBD2 (5 bases). The CDR3 is 12 amino acids. Germline V gives CDR1 DFQATT, CDR2 SNEGSKA (reference sequence). Trimming took off 3 bases at V and 10 bases at J, with 14 bases between the two ends.

CDR3 DNA: TGTGCCAGCAGCCAAGGTGTGGCAGGGTGGTACTTC. Its translation: CASSQGVAGWYF. V gene TRBV3-1 combines with J gene TRBJ2-4; tentatively, D is TRBD1 (5 bases). With 1 base removed from V and 15 bases from J, the gap between germline ends came to 13 bases. Germline CDR1 and CDR2: LGHDT and YNNKEL (reference sequence). The CDR3 is made up of 12 amino acids.

This chain connects TRBV4-3 to TRBJ2-5, with unresolved D. The germline gives CDR1 LGHNA, CDR2 YSLEER. V lost 2 bases to trimming and J lost 0 bases, with 10 bases between them. The length of the CDR3 is 15 residues. As DNA, the CDR3 is TGCGCCAGCAGCCAATCAATGGGATACCAAGAGACCCAGTACTTC. Translating it yields CASSQSMGYQETQYF.

This clonotype came up a few times. This chain uses TRBV27 with TRBJ2-1, with 7 bases matching TRBD1. The CDR3 consists of 17 residues. The J segment lost 1 base and the V segment lost 2 bases, leaving 8 bases of the junction unmatched. CDR1 is MNHEY and CDR2 is SMNVEV in the germline V gene (reference sequence). CDR3 nucleotides: TGTGCCAGCAGTTTACTTGACAGGGACCAATCCTACAATGAGCAGTTCTTC. This codes for CASSLLDRDQSYNEQFF.

The chain employs TRBV7-8 and TRBJ2-5; D is possibly TRBD2 (6 bases). V dropped 1 base and J dropped 5 bases, with 17 bases sitting between them. This CDR3 contains 16 residues. Germline assignment: CDR1 SGHVS and CDR2 FQNEAQ. The DNA for the CDR3 is TGTGCCAGCAGCTTAGGCCCCCGGGGGTCTAGGGAGACCCAGTACTTC. The encoded protein is CASSLGPRGSRETQYF.

This clonotype was detected a few times. The rearrangement joins TRBV20-1 to TRBJ1-4, with 8 bases identical to TRBD1. This CDR3 has 15 amino acids. CDR1 is DFQATT and CDR2 is SNEGSKA in the germline V gene (reference sequence). The V segment lost 6 bases and the J segment 5 bases; nucleotides outside the gene matches: 11. The CDR3 region has the DNA TGCAGTGCCACCGGACAGGGCCAAGGGAATGAAAAACTGTTTTTT. This codes for CSATGQGQGNEKLFF.

A few counts support this clonotype. The CDR3 DNA reads TGTGCCAGCTCACGGACAGGGGGCGATGGCTACACCTTC. Amino acids: CASSRTGGDGYTF. The chain joins TRBV18 to TRBJ1-2, with 11 bases that match TRBD1. The trim removed 4 bases at V and 6 bases at J, leaving 1 base unmatched. The CDR3 totals 13 residues. CDR1 is KGHSH, CDR2 LQKENI, per germline.

The chain combines TRBV12-3 or TRBV12-4 with TRBJ1-2; 8 bases are shared with TRBD1. V dropped 8 bases and J dropped 8; count of bases not matched to a gene: 4. This CDR3 contains 11 residues. CDR3 sequence (DNA): TGTGCCAGCCGGACAGGGCAGGGCTACACCTTC. It encodes CASRTGQGYTF.